This entry concerns a single T cell receptor (beta chain). This clonotype turned up a few times. The clone's antigen remains unknown. Per-base quality was not reported, and no clone a single base away is much larger than it. This specimen's time point label, per the study, means: blood at routine non-recurrence follow-up after resection. TCR sequencing used whole RNA extracted from tumor and nontumor lung tissue, or from cryopreserved PBMC samples, without cell sorting. Patients were selected for TCR sequencing only if sufficient RNA was available from at least two tumor regions. CDR3 length: 15 amino acids, cysteine to phenylalanine. Of the read, only the CDR3 DNA is kept; its 45 bases are in frame from base 1. Trimming costs V 1 base and J 3 bases, and their ends lie 11 bases apart. Reading the germline V gene gives CDR1 SGHDT and CDR2 YYEEEE. The receptor library was made with 5' RACE. The instrument was a NextSeq 500. The TCR library protocol attached a unique molecular identifier to each TCR cDNA molecule to allow correction of PCR and sequencing errors. From the authors' description of their analysis: Decombinator tools were used for TCR identification, UMI-based error correction and CDR3 extraction. TCRs above a frequency of 2 per 1,000, corresponding to the top 1% of the tumor frequency distribution, were defined as expanded. Rényi diversity was computed with the R vegan package after subsampling each repertoire 100 times to 5,000 TCRs. CDR3 similarity networks were built from amino acid triplet string-kernel similarity, connecting CDR3s with pairwise similarity above 0.82. TCRdb redid the processing of the public reads, applying fastp at Q25 and MiXCR, and retained in-frame beta chains. Under each unique CDR3 protein, matching rows form one entry showing the most common genes and DNA. What appears here as the V and J calls and clone size reflects TCRdb's work, not the paper's. This sample comprises more than 30,000 distinct CDR3 sequences, 10% of them detected only once. Clones ranked in the top ten supply about 30% of the sample.

This sample was taken from a study of spatial heterogeneity in lung cancer (dated by TCRdb to between 2018 and 2021). About the investigation overall: The donors were some 70 patients from the lung TRACERx cohort who had early-stage, untreated non-small cell lung cancer. Both alpha and beta chains were TCR-sequenced in 200 to 250 tumor regions, about 64 matched nontumor lung samples and roughly 54 PBMC samples obtained at surgery. Nonsynonymous mutation counts, determined by whole-exome sequencing of tumor tissue, were related to features of the TCR repertoire. In the raw uncorrected reads, each unique combination of TCR and UMI appeared on average more than ten times. Beta-chain transcripts were consistently detected in greater numbers than alpha-chain transcripts, which likely reflects a higher abundance of beta-chain transcripts. Follow-up PBMC samples were sequenced whenever available, and the median time to follow-up was two to three years after resection. In non-small cell lung cancer, the study made a quantitative comparison of TCR alpha and beta repertoires among multiple tumor regions, matched nontumor lung and blood.

What the authors observed across the whole study: Ubiquitous expanded tumor TCRs were found in blood more often at tumor resection than at routine follow-up. Only 14 patients were included in comparisons of baseline and follow-up blood repertoires. Additional single-cell paired TCR alpha and beta sequencing was considered necessary to confirm, at a functional level, the hypothesis that regional TCRs recognize regional mutations.

This TCR derives from a female donor with early-stage non-small cell lung cancer. The sequences come from PBMCs, collected at follow-up. The chain was built from TRBV5-6 and TRBJ2-1; the D gene assignment is ambiguous. The CDR3 reads as follows: CASSLLGLLYNEQFF. The bases are TGTGCCAGCAGCTTGCTAGGCCTTCTCTACAATGAGCAGTTCTTC.